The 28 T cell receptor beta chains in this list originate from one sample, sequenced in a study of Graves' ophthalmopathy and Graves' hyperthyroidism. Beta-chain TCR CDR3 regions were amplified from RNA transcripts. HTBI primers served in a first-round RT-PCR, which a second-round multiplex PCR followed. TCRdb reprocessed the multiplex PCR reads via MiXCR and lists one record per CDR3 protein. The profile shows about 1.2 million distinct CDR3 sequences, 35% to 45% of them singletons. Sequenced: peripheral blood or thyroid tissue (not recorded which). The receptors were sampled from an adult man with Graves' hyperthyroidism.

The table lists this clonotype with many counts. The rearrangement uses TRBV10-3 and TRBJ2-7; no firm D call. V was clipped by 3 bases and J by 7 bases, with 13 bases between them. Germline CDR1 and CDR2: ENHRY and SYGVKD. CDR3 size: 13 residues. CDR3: CAISEQSAVEQYF. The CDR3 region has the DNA TGTGCCATCAGTGAACAGTCCGCTGTTGAGCAGTACTTC.

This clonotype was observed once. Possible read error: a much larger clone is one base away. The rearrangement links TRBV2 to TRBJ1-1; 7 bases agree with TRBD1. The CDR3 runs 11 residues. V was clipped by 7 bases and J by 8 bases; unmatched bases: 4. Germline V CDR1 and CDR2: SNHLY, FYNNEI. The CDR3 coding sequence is TGTGCCAGCACCTGGACAGGAGAAGCTTTCTTT. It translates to CASTWTGEAFF.

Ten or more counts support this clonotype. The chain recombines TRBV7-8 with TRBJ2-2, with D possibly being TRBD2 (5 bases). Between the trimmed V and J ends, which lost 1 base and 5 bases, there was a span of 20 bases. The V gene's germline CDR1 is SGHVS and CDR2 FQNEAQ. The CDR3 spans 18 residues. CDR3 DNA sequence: TGTGCCAGCAGCTTAGTCGCTGGCTTTAAGACGGGAACCGGGGAGCTGTTTTTT. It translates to CASSLVAGFKTGTGELFF.

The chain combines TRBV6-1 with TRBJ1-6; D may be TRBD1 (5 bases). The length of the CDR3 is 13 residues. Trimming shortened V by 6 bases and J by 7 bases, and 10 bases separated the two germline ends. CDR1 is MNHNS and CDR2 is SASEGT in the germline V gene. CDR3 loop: CASRSGLNSPLHF. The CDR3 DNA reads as TGTGCCAGCAGGTCGGGACTAAATTCACCCCTCCACTTT.

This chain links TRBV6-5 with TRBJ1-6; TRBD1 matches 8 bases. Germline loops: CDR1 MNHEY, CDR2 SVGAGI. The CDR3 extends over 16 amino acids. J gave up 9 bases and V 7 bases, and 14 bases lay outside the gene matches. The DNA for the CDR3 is TGTGCCAGCACCCGGACAGGGAATCACGGGGGTTCACCCCTCCACTTT. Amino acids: CASTRTGNHGGSPLHF.

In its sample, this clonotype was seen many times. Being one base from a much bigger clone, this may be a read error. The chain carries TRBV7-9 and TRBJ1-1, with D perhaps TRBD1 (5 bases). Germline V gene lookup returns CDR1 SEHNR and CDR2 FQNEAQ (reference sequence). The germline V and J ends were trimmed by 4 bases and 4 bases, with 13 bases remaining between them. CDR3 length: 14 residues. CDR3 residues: CASSSRGDSTEAFF. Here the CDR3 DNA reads TGTGCCAGCAGCTCCCGGGGGGATAGCACTGAAGCTTTCTTT.

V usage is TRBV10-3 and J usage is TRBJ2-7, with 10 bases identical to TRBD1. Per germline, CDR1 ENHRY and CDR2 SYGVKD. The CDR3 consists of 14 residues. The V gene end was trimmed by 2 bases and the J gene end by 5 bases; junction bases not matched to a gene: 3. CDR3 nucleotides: TGTGCCATCAGTGAGGGGACAGGGGTCGACGAGCAGTACTTC. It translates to CAISEGTGVDEQYF.

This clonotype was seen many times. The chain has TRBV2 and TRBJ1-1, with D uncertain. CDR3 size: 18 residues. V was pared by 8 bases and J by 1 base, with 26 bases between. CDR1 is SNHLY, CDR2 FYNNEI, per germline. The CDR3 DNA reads TGTGCCAGCGATGACGGACGGGCTGGTGTGTTCCAGAACACTGAAGCTTTCTTT. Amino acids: CASDDGRAGVFQNTEAFF.

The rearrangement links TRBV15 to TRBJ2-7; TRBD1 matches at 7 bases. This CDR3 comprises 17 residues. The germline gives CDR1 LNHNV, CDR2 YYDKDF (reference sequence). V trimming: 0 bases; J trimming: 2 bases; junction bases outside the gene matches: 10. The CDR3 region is CATSRDGVGQVTYEQYF. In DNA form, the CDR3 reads TGTGCCACCAGCAGAGACGGGGTAGGACAGGTAACCTACGAGCAGTACTTC.

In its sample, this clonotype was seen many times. This CDR3 is CASSVETGISGNTIYF. CDR3 bases: TGTGCCAGCAGCGTAGAAACGGGGATCTCTGGAAACACCATATATTTT. V gene TRBV9 combines with J gene TRBJ1-3, with D unresolved. Germline V lookup: CDR1 SGDLS, CDR2 YYNGEE. The V end lost 0 bases, the J end lost 0 bases, and 10 bases lay between the germline ends. The CDR3 is made up of 16 amino acids. The full variable domain, rest sourced from reference TRBV9 and TRBJ1-3, is DSGVTQTPKHLITATGQRVTLRCSPRSGDLSVYWYQQSLDQGLQFLIQYYNGEERAKGNILERFSAQQFPDLHSELNLSSLELGDSALYFCASSVETGISGNTIYFGEGSWLTVV.

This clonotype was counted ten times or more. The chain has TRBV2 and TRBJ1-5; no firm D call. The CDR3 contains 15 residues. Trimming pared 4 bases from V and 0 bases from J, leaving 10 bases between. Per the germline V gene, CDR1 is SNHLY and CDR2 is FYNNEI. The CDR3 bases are TGTGCCAGCAGTGGTACAGCAAATAGCAATCAGCCCCAGCATTTT. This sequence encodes CASSGTANSNQPQHF. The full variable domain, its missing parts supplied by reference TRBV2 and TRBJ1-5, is EPEVTQTPSHQVTQMGQEVILRCVPISNHLYFYWYRQILGQKVEFLVSFYNNEISEKSEIFDDQFSVERPDGSNFTLKIRSTKLEDSAMYFCASSGTANSNQPQHFGDGTRLSIL.

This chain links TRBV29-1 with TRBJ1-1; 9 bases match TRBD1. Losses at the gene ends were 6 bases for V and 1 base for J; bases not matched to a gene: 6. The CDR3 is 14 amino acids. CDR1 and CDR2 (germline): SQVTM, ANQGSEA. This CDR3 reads CSVKPGQGNTEAFF. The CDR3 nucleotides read TGCAGCGTGAAACCGGGACAGGGGAACACTGAAGCTTTCTTT. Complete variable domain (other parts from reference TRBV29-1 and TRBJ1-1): SAVISQKPSRDICQRGTSLTIQCQVDSQVTMMFWYRQQPGQSLTLIATANQGSEATYESGFVIDKFPISRPNLTFSTLTVSNMSPEDSSIYLCSVKPGQGNTEAFFGQGTRLTVV.

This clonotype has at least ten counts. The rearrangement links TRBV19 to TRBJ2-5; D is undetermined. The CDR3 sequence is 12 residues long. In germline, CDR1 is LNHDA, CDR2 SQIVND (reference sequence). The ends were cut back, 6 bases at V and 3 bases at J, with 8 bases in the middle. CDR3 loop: CASSRRKETQYF. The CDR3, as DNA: TGTGCCAGTAGCCGACGGAAAGAGACCCAGTACTTC.

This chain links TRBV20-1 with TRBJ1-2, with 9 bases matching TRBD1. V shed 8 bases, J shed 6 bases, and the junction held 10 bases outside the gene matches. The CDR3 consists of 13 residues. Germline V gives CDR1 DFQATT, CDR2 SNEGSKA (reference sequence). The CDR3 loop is CSLRTGVSDGYTF. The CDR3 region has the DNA TGCAGTCTCCGGACAGGGGTTAGTGATGGCTACACCTTC.

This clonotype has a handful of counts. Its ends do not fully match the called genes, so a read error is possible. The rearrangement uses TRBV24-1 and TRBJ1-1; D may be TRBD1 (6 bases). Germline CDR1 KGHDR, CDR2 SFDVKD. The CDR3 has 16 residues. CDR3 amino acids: CASSSPGDPMNTEAFF. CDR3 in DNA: TGTGCCAGCAGTTCACCAGGGGATCCCATGAACACTGAAGCTTTCTTT.

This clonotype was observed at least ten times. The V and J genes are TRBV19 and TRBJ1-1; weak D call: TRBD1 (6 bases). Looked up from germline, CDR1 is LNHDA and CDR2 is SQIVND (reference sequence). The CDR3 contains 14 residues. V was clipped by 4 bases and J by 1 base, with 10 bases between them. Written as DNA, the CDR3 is TGTGCCAGTAGTAAAAAGACAGGGAACACTGAAGCTTTCTTT. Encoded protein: CASSKKTGNTEAFF. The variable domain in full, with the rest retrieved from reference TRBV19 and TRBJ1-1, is DGGITQSPKYLFRKEGQNVTLSCEQNLNHDAMYWYRQDPGQGLRLIYYSQIVNDFQKGDIAEGYSVSREKKESFPLTVTSAQKNPTAFYLCASSKKTGNTEAFFGQGTRLTVV.

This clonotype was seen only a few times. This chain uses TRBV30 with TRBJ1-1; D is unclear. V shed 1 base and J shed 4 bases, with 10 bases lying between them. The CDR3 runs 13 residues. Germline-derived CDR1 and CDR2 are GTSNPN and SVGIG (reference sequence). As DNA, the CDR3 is TGTGCCTGGAGTGATGGAGGCAGCACTGAAGCTTTCTTT. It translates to CAWSDGGSTEAFF.

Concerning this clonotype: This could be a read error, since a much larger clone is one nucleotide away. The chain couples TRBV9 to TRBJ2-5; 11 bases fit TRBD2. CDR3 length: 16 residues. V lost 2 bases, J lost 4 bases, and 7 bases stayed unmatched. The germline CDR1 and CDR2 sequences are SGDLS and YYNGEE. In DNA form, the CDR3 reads TGTGCCAGCAGCGTCACTAGCGGGGGTTCGCTAGAGACCCAGTACTTC. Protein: CASSVTSGGSLETQYF.

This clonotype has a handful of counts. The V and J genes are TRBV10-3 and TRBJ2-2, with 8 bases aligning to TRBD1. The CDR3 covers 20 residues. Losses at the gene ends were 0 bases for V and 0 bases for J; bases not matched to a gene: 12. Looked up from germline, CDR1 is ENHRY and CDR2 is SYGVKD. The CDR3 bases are TGTGCCATCAGTGAGTCACCCGGACAGGGTCGAAATTCGAACACCGGGGAGCTGTTTTTT. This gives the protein CAISESPGQGRNSNTGELFF.

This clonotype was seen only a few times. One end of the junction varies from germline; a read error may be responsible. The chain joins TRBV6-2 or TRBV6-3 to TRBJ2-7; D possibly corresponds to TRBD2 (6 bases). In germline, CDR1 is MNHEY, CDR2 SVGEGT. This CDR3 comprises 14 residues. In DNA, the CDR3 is TGTGCCAGCAGTTACTCTGGGATTGGGACGAGGAGGGACTTC. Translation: CASSYSGIGTRRDF.

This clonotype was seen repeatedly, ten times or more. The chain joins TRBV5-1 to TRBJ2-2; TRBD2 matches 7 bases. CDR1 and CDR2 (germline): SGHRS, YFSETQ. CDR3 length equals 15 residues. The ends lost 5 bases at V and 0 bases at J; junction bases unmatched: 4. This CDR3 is CASRSGTTNTGELFF. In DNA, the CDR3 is TGCGCCAGCAGGAGCGGGACGACGAACACCGGGGAGCTGTTTTTT. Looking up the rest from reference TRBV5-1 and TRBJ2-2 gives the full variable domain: KAGVTQTPRYLIKTRGQQVTLSCSPISGHRSVSWYQQTPGQGLQFLFEYFSETQRNKGNFPGRFSGRQFSNSRSEMNVSTLELGDSALYLCASRSGTTNTGELFFGEGSRLTVL.

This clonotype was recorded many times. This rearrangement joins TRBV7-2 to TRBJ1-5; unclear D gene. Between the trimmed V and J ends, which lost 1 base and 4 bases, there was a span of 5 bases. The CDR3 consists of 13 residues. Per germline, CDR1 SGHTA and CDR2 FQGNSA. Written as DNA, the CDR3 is TGTGCCAGCAGCTTAGTGGAAAATCAGCCCCAGCATTTT. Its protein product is CASSLVENQPQHF.

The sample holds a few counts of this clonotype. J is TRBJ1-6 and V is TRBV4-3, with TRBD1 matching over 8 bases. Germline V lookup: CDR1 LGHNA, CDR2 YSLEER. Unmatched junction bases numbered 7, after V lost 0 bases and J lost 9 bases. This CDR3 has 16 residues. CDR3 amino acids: CASSQEKDRESSPLHF. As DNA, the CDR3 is TGCGCCAGCAGCCAAGAGAAGGACAGGGAGTCTTCACCCCTCCACTTT.

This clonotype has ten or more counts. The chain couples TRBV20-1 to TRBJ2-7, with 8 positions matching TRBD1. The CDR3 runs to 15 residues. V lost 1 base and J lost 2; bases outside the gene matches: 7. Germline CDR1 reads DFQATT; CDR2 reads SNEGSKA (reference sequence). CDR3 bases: TGCAGTGCTAGAGGAACCGGGACAGGCCCCTACGAGCAGTACTTC. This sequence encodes CSARGTGTGPYEQYF.

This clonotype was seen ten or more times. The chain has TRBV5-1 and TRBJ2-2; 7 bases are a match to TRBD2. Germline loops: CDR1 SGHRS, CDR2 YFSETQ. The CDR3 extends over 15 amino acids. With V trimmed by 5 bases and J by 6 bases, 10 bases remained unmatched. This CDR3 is CASRKSGVTAGELFF. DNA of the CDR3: TGCGCCAGCAGAAAGAGCGGGGTCACCGCCGGGGAGCTGTTTTTT.

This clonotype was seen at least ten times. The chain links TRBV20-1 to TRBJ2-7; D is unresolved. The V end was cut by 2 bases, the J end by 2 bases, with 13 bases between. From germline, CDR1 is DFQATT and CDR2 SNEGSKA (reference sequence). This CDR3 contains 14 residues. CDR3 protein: CSARSTDRTYEQYF. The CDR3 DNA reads TGCAGTGCTAGATCAACGGACCGGACCTACGAGCAGTACTTC.

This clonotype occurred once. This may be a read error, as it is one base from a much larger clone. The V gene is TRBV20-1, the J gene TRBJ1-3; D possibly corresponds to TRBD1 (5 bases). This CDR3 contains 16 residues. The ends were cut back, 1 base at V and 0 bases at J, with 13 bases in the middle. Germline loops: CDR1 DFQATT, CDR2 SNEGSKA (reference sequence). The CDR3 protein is CSARVRGAASGNTIYF. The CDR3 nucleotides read TGCAGTGCTAGAGTCCGAGGGGCTGCCTCTGGAAACACCATATATTTT.

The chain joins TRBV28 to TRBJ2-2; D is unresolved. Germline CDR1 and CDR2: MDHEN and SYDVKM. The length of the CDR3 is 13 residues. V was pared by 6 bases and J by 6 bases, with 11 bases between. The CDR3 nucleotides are TGTGCCAGCAGGGGAAGGGCGGCCGGGGAGCTGTTTTTT. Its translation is CASRGRAAGELFF. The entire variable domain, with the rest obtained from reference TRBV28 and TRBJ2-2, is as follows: DVKVTQSSRYLVKRTGEKVFLECVQDMDHENMFWYRQDPGLGLRLIYFSYDVKMKEKGDIPEGYSVSREKKERFSLILESASTNQTSMYLCASRGRAAGELFFGEGSRLTVL.